Below are 5 T cell receptor beta chains sequenced from a single sample in a study of blood T cell repertoires in COVID-19. Some clones are missing from TCRdb's copy, which holds only in-frame ones; the method was immunoSEQ multiplex PCR. The sample has about 400,000 clones, around nine tenths seen once. The material sequenced was peripheral blood. These receptor sequences come from a human donor in a cohort sampled during active COVID-19.

The rearrangement links TRBV5-1 to TRBJ1-1; D is perhaps TRBD1 (6 bases). Germline V gene data show CDR1 as SGHRS and CDR2 as YFSETQ. CDR3 length: 15 amino acids. V was clipped by 4 bases and J by 1 base, with 14 bases between them. CDR3 residues: CASSPLDSRNTEAFF. CDR3 in DNA: TGCGCCAGCAGCCCACTGGACAGCAGGAACACTGAAGCTTTCTTT.

V gene TRBV30 combines with J gene TRBJ2-7, with 7 bases that match TRBD1. CDR1 is GTSNPN, CDR2 SVGIG, per germline (reference sequence). The CDR3 loop spans 14 amino acids. The V and J ends lost 0 bases and 0 bases, in that order; junction bases with no gene match: 2. CDR3 in amino acids: CAWSVGGLSYEQYF. Here the CDR3 DNA reads TGTGCCTGGAGTGTAGGGGGCCTCTCCTACGAGCAGTACTTC.

The rearrangement joins TRBV6-6 to TRBJ2-5; 11 bases are shared with TRBD2. The CDR3 runs 16 residues. Unmatched junction bases numbered 9, after V lost 4 bases and J lost 5 bases. The V gene's germline CDR1 is MNHNY and CDR2 SVGAGI (reference sequence). The CDR3 loop reads CASSSGLAGLRETQYF. Here the CDR3 DNA reads TGTGCCAGCAGTTCAGGACTAGCGGGCCTCAGGGAGACCCAGTACTTC.

This clone was seen just once. V gene TRBV15 combines with J gene TRBJ1-2; 12 positions agree with TRBD1. Germline V lookup: CDR1 LNHNV, CDR2 YYDKDF (reference sequence). CDR3 length: 14 amino acids. The junction had 8 bases not matched to a gene; V was cut back by 7 bases and J by 8 bases. CDR3 protein: CATNSGQGARGYTF. For the CDR3, the DNA is TGTGCCACCAATTCGGGACAGGGGGCGCGGGGCTACACCTTC. The full variable domain, completed using reference TRBV15 and TRBJ1-2, is DAMVIQNPRYQVTQFGKPVTLSCSQTLNHNVMYWYQQKSSQAPKLLFHYYDKDFNNEADTPDNFQSRRPNTSFCFLDIRSPGLGDTAMYLCATNSGQGARGYTFGSGTRLTVV.

In this sample, this clone turned up once. The V gene is TRBV7-2, the J gene TRBJ2-7, with 7 bases aligning to TRBD1. Germline CDR1 SGHTA, CDR2 FQGNSA. The V and J ends lost 5 bases and 4 bases, in that order; junction bases with no gene match: 5. The CDR3 is made up of 13 amino acids. CDR3 nucleotides: TGTGCCAGCAGCCCGGGACAGAAATACGAGCAGTACTTC. This encodes CASSPGQKYEQYF.